The T cell receptor beta chain under discussion was sequenced for a study of blood T cell repertoires in COVID-19. Study-wide context: The origin of the acute and convalescent COVID-19 samples was the United States, Italy and Spain. PBMCs, B-cell-depleted T cells, or T cells provided the cDNA or gDNA that made up the material.

As originally analysed: For nucleated cells, counts were estimated from reference gene primer amplification. Sequenced by immunoSEQ multiplex PCR; TCRdb stores in-frame clones only, minus some. V and J calls plus clone size are reproduced from that table; the DNA served to infer D and trimming. The data hold some 38,000 clones, with about 85% observed a single time. This CDR3 has 15 amino acids. Per germline, CDR1 MDHEN and CDR2 SYDVKM. V was clipped by 3 bases and J by 5 bases, with 16 bases between them. The origin of this receptor is a man aged 70-80 years with acute or convalescent COVID-19. This chain connects TRBV28 to TRBJ1-2, with unresolved D. The specimen sequenced was peripheral blood. Here the CDR3 reads CASSLGGSGSYGYTF. In DNA form, the CDR3 reads TGTGCCAGCAGTTTGGGTGGCAGCGGCTCATATGGCTACACCTTC.